The present TCR beta chain was sequenced within a study of cytomegalovirus exposure and HLA in healthy donors. At the level of the study: Within the Caucasian-associated ancestry cluster were more than 75% of the roughly 380 genotyped donors.

In the PCR, 60 Vbeta and 13 Jbeta primers were used. As handled by the study authors: In a later analysis, the count reached 80 million or so unique TCR beta chains, with around 10 million shared. TCRdb keeps only in-frame clones here, not all; method: immunoSEQ multiplex PCR. V and J calls plus clone size are reproduced from that table; the DNA served to infer D and trimming. The sample has 110,000 or so clones; 70% to 85% are singletons. Details on this clone: Its antigen is undetermined.

Germline V gene sequence: CDR1 MGHRA, CDR2 YSYEKL. Trimming took 5 bases from V and 5 from J, leaving 12 bases between them. This CDR3 comprises 13 residues. Study-level results: Most of the TCR beta V segments (in an earlier analysis) were productive either about 87% or about 30% of the time. Fewer N-insertions (relative to the roughly 610-donor mean) were reportedly seen in an Asian-associated ancestry cluster in a later analysis.

Material: PBMCs. The genes are TRBV4-1 and TRBJ2-5, with D possibly being TRBD2 (6 bases). The receptor was isolated from a woman in her forties in good health and CMV-seropositive. The CDR3 region is CASSRLVLETQYF. CDR3 in DNA: TGCGCCAGCAGCAGACTAGTTCTTGAGACCCAGTACTTC.